This TCR beta chain was identified in a study of T cells in Graves' hyperthyroidism and ophthalmopathy. Authors of the study amplified TCR beta CDR3 regions from RNA transcripts. Carried out on the TCR CDR3, a first-round RT-PCR used the HTBI primer set. TCRdb reanalysed the multiplex PCR reads using MiXCR and keeps one entry per CDR3 protein. This sample has hundreds of thousands of distinct CDR3 sequences, with more than 45% found just once. On this clonotype: A junction end diverges from the germline sequence, so it may reflect a read error.

No ophthalmopathy progression within 18 months constituted stable Graves' hyperthyroidism. The study enrolled patients aged 18 to 65 with newly diagnosed hyperthyroidism of under 2 months' duration. CDR3 size: 13 residues. CDR1 and CDR2 (germline): SGHTS, YDEGEE. This chain links TRBV5-8 with TRBJ2-5; D is unresolved. The origin of this receptor is a woman between 18 and 29 years old with Graves' hyperthyroidism. Sequencing was performed on peripheral blood or thyroid tissue (not recorded which). The CDR3 bases are TGCGCCAGCAGCCAGAAAGGGCGAGAGACCCAGTACTTC. It codes for CASSQKGRETQYF.